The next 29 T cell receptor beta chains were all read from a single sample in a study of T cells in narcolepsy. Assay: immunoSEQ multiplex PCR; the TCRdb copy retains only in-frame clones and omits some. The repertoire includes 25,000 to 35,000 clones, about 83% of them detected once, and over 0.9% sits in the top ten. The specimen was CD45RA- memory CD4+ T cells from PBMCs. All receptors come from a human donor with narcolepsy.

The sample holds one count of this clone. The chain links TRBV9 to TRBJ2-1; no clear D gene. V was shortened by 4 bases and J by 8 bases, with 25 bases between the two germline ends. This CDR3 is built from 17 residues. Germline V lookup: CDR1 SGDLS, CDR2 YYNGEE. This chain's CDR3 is CASSPGSRSNSADEQFF. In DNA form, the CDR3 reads TGTGCCAGCAGCCCCGGCTCTCGTTCCAATAGTGCCGATGAGCAGTTCTTC.

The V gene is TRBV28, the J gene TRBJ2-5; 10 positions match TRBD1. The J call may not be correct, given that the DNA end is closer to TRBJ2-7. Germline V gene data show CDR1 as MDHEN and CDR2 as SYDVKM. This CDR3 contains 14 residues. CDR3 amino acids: CASFARTGGYEQYF. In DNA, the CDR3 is TGTGCCAGCTTCGCCCGGACAGGGGGCTACGAGCAGTACTTC.

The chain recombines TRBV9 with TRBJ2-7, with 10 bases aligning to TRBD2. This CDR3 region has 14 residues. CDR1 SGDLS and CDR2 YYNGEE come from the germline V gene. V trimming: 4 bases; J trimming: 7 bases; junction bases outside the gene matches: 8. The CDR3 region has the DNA TGTGCCAGCAGCCCAATAGCGGGGGGCGCGGAGCAGTACTTC. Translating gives CASSPIAGGAEQYF.

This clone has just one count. The CDR3 DNA reads as TGTGCCAGCAGCCCGACAGGGGCAGAGTACGAGCAGTACTTC. Amino acid sequence: CASSPTGAEYEQYF. V is TRBV7-8 and J is TRBJ2-7, with TRBD1 matching 8 bases. J was trimmed by 4 bases and V by 5 bases; bases with no gene match: 7. Germline loops: CDR1 SGHVS, CDR2 FQNEAQ. The CDR3 length is 14 residues.

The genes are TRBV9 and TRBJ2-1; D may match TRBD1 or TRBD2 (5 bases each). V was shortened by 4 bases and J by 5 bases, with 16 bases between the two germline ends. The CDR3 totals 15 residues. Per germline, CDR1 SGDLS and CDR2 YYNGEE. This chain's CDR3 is CASSPGAGRNNEQFF. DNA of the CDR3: TGTGCCAGCAGCCCCGGGGCAGGCAGGAACAATGAGCAGTTCTTC.

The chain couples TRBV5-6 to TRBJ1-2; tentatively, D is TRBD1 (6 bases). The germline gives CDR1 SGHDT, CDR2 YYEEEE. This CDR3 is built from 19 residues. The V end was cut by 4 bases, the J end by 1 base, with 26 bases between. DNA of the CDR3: TGTGCCAGCAGCCCTAATAGCGGGAGAGGGGGATTTTTTAACTATGGCTACACCTTC. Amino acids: CASSPNSGRGGFFNYGYTF.

CDR3 DNA: TGTGCCAGCACTCCTAGAATCTCAGGGAGCACTGAAGCTTTCTTT. Translation gives CASTPRISGSTEAFF. The chain is built from TRBV6-5 and TRBJ1-1, with a tentative D call TRBD1 (5 bases). The CDR3 loop spans 15 amino acids. The germline V gene has CDR1 MNHEY and CDR2 SVGAGI. The V end was cut by 7 bases, the J end by 4 bases, with 19 bases between.

The CDR3 DNA is TGTGCCATCAGACGGACCGGGACAGGGGGCTCTGGGGCCAACGTCCTGACTTTC. Amino acid sequence: CAIRRTGTGGSGANVLTF. V usage is TRBV10-3 and J usage is TRBJ2-6; 11 bases agree with TRBD1. This CDR3 has 18 amino acids. CDR1 is ENHRY and CDR2 is SYGVKD in the germline V gene. V shed 6 bases and J 0 bases; nucleotides not matched to a gene: 7.

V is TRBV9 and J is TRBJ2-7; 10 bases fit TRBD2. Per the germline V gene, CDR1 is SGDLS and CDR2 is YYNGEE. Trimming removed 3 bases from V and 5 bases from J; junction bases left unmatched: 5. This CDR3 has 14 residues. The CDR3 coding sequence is TGTGCCAGCAGCGACGGGACTAGCGACCACGAGCAGTACTTC. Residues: CASSDGTSDHEQYF.

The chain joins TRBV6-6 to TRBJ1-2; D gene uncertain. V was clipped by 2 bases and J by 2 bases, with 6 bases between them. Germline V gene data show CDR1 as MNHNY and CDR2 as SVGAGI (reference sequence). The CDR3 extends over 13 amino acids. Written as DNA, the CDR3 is TGTGCCAGCAGTTACCGACTAAACTATGGCTACACCTTC. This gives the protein CASSYRLNYGYTF.

The chain's CDR3 is CAIEGHNNEQFF. CDR3 nucleotide sequence: TGTGCCATCGAAGGACATAACAATGAGCAGTTCTTC. This sequence joins TRBV25-1 and TRBJ2-1; D might be TRBD1 (5 bases). Trimming removed 10 bases from V and 5 bases from J, with 12 bases in between. The CDR3 has 12 amino acids. Germline CDR1 reads MGHDK; CDR2 reads SYGVNS.

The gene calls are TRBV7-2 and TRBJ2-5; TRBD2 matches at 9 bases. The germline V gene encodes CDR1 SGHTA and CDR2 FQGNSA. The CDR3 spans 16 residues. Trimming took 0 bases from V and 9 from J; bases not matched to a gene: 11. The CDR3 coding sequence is TGTGCCAGCAGCTTAGCGCCCGCGACTAGCGGACGGCCCCAGTACTTC. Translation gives CASSLAPATSGRPQYF.

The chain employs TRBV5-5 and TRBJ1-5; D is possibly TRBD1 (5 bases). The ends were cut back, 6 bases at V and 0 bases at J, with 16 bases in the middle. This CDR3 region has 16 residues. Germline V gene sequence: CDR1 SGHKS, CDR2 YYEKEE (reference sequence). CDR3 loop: CASNRDAGLSNQPQHF. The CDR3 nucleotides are TGTGCCAGCAACCGGGACGCGGGTCTTAGCAATCAGCCCCAGCATTTT.

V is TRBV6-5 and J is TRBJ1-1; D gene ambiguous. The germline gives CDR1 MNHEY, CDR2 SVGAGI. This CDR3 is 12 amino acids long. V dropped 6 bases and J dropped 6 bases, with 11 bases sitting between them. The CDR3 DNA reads TGTGCCAGCAGCCCCGGTCGAGCTGAAGCTTTCTTT. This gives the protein CASSPGRAEAFF.

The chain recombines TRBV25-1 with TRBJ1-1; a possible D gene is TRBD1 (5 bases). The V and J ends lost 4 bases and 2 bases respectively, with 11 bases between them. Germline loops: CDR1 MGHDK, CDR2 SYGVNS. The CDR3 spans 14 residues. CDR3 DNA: TGTGCCAGCAGTGTCGGACATCTTAACACTGAAGCTTTCTTT. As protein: CASSVGHLNTEAFF. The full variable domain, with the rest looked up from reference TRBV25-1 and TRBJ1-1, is EADIYQTPRYLVIGTGKKITLECSQTMGHDKMYWYQQDPGMELHLIHYSYGVNSTEKGDLSSESTVSRIRTEHFPLTLESARPSHTSQYLCASSVGHLNTEAFFGQGTRLTVV.

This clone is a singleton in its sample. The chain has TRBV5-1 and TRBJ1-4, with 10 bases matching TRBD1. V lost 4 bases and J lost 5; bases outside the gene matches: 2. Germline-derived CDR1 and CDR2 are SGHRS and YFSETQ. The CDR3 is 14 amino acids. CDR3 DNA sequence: TGCGCCAGCAGCCCGGGACAGGGGAATGAAAAACTGTTTTTT. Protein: CASSPGQGNEKLFF.

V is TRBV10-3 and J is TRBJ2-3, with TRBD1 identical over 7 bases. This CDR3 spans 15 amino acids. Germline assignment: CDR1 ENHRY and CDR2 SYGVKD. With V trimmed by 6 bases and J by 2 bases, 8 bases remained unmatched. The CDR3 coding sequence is TGTGCCATCAGGACCCCGACAGGGACCACAGATACGCAGTATTTT. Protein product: CAIRTPTGTTDTQYF.

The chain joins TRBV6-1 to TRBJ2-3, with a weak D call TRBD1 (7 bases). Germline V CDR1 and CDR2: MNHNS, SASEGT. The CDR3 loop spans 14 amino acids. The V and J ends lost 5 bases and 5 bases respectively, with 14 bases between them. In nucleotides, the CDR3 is TGTGCCAGCAGTCTAGACAGGGAGGTAGATACGCAGTATTTT. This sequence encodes CASSLDREVDTQYF.

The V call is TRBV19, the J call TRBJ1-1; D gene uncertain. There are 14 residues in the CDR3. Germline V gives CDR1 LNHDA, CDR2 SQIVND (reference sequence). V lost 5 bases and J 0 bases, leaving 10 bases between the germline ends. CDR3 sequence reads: CASSLAAMNTEAFF. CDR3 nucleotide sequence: TGTGCCAGTAGTTTGGCAGCAATGAACACTGAAGCTTTCTTT.

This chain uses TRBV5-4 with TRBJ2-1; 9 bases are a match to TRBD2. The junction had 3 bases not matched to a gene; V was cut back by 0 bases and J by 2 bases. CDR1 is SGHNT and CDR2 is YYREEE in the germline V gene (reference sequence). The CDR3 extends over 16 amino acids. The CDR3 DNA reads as TGTGCCAGCAGCTTGGGGTCTAGCGGGGCCTACAATGAGCAGTTCTTC. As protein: CASSLGSSGAYNEQFF.

The DNA of the CDR3 is TGTGCCAGCTCAACTGGGCTGCGGTTAGTCGAGCAGTACTTC. Its protein product is CASSTGLRLVEQYF. V and J are TRBV2 and TRBJ2-7; D gene unclear. Germline loops: CDR1 SNHLY, CDR2 FYNNEI. V lost 8 bases, J lost 6 bases, and 20 bases lay in between. This CDR3 is 14 amino acids long.

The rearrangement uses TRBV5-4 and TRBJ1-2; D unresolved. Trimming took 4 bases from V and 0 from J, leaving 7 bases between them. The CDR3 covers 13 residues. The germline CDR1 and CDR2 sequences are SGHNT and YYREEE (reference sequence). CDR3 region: CASSSETNYGYTF. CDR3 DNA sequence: TGTGCCAGCAGCAGTGAGACTAACTATGGCTACACCTTC.

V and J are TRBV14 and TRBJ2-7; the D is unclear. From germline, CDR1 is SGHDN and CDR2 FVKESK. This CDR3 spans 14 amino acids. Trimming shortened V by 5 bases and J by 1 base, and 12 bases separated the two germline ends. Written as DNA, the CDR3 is TGTGCCAGCAGCTCCCCGACCGATTCCTACGAGCAGTACTTC. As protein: CASSSPTDSYEQYF.

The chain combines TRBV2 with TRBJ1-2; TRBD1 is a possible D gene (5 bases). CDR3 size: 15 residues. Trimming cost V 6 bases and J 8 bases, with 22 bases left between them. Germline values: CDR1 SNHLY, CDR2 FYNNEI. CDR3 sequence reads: CASSLIPSGGVGYTF. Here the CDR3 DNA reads TGTGCCAGCAGCCTCATTCCTTCCGGAGGGGTCGGCTACACCTTC.

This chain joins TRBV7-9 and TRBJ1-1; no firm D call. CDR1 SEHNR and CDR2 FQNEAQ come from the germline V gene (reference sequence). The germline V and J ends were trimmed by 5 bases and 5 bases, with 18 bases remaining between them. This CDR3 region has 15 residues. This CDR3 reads CASSRISGFPTEAFF. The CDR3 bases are TGTGCCAGCAGCCGAATCTCCGGATTCCCTACTGAAGCTTTCTTT.

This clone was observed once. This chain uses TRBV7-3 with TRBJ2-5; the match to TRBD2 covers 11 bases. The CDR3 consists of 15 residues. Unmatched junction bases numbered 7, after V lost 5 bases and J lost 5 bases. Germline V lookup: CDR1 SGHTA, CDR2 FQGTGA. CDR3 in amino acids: CASSLTSGAGETQYF. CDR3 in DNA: TGTGCCAGCAGCCTGACTAGCGGGGCAGGGGAGACCCAGTACTTC.

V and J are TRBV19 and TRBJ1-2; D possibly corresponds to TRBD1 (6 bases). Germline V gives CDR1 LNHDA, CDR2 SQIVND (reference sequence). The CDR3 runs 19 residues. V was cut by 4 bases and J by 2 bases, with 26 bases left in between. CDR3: CASSTQGRAAELANYGYTF. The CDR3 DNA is TGTGCCAGTAGTACCCAGGGGAGAGCGGCGGAGTTGGCAAACTATGGCTACACCTTC. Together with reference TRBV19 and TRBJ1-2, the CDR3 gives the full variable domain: DGGITQSPKYLFRKEGQNVTLSCEQNLNHDAMYWYRQDPGQGLRLIYYSQIVNDFQKGDIAEGYSVSREKKESFPLTVTSAQKNPTAFYLCASSTQGRAAELANYGYTFGSGTRLTVV.

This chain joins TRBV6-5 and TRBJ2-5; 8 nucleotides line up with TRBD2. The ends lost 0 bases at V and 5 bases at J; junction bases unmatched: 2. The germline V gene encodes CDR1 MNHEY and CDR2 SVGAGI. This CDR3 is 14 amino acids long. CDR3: CASSYSGGGETQYF. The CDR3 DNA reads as TGTGCCAGCAGTTACTCCGGCGGGGGGGAGACCCAGTACTTC.

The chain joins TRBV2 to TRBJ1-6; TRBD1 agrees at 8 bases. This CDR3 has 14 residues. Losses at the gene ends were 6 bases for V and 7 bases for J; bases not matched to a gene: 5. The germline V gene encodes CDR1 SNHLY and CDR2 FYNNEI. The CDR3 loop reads CASRDRERNSPLHF. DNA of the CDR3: TGTGCCAGCAGGGACAGGGAGCGAAATTCACCCCTCCACTTT.